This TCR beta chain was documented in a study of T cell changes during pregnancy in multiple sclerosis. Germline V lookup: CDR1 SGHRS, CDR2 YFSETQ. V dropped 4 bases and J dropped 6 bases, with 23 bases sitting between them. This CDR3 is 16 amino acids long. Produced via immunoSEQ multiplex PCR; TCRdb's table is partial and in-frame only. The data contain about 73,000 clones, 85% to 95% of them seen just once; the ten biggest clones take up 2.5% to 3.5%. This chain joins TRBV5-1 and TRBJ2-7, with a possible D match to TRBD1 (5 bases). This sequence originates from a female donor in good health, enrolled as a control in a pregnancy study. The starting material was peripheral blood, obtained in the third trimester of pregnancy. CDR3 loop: CASSTGYRTTVLEQYF. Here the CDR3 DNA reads TGCGCCAGCAGCACGGGTTATCGGACAACGGTTCTCGAGCAGTACTTC. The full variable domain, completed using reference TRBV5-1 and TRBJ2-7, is KAGVTQTPRYLIKTRGQQVTLSCSPISGHRSVSWYQQTPGQGLQFLFEYFSETQRNKGNFPGRFSGRQFSNSRSEMNVSTLELGDSALYLCASSTGYRTTVLEQYFGPGTRLTVT.